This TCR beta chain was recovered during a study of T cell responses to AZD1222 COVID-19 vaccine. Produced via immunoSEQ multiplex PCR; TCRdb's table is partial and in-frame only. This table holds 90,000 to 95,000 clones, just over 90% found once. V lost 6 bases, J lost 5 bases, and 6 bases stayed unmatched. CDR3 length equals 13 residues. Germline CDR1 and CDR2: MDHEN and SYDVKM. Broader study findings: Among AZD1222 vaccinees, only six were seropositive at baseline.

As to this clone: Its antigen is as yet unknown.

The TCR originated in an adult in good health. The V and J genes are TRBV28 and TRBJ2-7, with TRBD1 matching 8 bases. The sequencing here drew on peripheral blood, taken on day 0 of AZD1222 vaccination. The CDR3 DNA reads TGTGCCAGCAGCTCCTTGGACAGGGACGAGCAGTACTTC. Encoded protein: CASSSLDRDEQYF.